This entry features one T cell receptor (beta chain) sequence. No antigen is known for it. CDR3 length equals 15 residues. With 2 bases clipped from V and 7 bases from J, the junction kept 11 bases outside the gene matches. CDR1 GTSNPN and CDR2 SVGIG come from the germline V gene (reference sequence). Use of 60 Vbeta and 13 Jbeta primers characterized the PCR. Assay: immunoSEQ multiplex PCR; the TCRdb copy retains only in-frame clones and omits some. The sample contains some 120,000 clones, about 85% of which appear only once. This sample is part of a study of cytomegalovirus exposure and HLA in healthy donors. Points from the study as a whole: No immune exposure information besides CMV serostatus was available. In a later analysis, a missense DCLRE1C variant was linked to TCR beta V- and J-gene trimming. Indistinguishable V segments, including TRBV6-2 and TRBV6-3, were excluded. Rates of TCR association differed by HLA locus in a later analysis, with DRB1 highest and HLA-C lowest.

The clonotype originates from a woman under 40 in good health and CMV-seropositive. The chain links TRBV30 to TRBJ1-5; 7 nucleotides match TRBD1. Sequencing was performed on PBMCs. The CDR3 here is CAWSLQTGMLQPQHF. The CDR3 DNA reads TGTGCCTGGAGTCTACAGACAGGGATGCTACAGCCCCAGCATTTT. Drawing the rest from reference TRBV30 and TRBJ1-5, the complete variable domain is SQTIHQWPATLVQPVGSPLSLECTVEGTSNPNLYWYRQAAGRGLQLLFYSVGIGQISSEVPQNLSASRPQDRQFILSSKKLLLSDSGFYLCAWSLQTGMLQPQHFGDGTRLSIL.